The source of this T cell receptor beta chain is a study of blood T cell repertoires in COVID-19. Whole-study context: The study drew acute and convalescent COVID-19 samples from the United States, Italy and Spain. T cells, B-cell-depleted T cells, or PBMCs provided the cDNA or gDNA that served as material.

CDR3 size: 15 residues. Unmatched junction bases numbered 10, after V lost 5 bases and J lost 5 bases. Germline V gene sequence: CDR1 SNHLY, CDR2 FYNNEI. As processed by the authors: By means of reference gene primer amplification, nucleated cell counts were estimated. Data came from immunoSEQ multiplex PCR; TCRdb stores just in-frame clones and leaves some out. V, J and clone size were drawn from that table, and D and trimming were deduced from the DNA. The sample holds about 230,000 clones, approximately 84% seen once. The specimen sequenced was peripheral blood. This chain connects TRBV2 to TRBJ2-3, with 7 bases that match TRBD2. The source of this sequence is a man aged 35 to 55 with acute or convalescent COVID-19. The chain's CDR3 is CASSFLAGVGDTQYF. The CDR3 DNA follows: TGTGCCAGCAGTTTTCTTGCGGGGGTAGGAGATACGCAGTATTTT. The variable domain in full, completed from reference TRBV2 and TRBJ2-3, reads EPEVTQTPSHQVTQMGQEVILRCVPISNHLYFYWYRQILGQKVEFLVSFYNNEISEKSEIFDDQFSVERPDGSNFTLKIRSTKLEDSAMYFCASSFLAGVGDTQYFGPGTRLTVL.